The TCR beta chain under discussion was sequenced for a study of OX40 agonist ivuxolimab in advanced cancers. Study as a whole: Participants, 82.7% male, averaged roughly 60 years of age, ranging from roughly 23 to 80.

The V gene's germline CDR1 is SQVTM and CDR2 ANQGSEA. This CDR3 is 12 amino acids long. Trimming shortened V by 2 bases and J by 17 bases, and 18 bases separated the two germline ends. Study-level results: Among the lowest levels of clonal expansion were found in partial responders at 0.1-3.0 mg/kg. Low normalized clonal expansion also occurred in some nonresponding patients. By week 6 at 0.1 to 3.0 mg/kg, blood CD4+ and CD8+ T cells had expanded clonally.

In regard to this clone: Its antigen is unknown.

Here immunoSEQ multiplex PCR was the method, and the copy in TCRdb shows in-frame clones only, minus some. The sample records tens of thousands of clones, over 80% being singletons. The source is an adult with an advanced solid tumor such as melanoma, head and neck, liver or kidney cancer. The chain employs TRBV29-1 and TRBJ1-4, with D perhaps matching TRBD1 (5 bases). Sequences were derived from CD4+ or CD8+ T cells sorted from blood, sampled in a trial of the OX40 agonist ivuxolimab. CDR3 region: CSVELEGIRPFF. Written as DNA, the CDR3 is TGCAGCGTTGAACTCGAGGGGATCCGGCCCTTTTTT.